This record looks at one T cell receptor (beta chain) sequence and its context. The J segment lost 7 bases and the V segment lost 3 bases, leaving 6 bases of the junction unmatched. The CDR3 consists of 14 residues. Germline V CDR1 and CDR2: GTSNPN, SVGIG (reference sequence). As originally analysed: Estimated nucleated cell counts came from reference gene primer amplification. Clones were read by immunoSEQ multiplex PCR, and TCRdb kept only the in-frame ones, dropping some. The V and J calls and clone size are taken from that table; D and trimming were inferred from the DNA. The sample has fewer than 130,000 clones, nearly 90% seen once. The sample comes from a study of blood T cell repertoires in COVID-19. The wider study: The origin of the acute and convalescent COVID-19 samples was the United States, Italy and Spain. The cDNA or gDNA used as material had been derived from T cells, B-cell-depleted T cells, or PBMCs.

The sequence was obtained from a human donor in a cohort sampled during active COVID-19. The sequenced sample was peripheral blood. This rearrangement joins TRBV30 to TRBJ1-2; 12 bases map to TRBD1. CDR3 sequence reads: CAWRAGQGALGYTF. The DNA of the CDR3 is TGTGCCTGGAGGGCGGGACAGGGGGCCCTTGGCTACACCTTC.